Sequencing of this T cell receptor (beta chain) was carried out in a study of cytomegalovirus exposure and HLA in healthy donors. This PCR relied on a set of 60 Vbeta primers and 13 Jbeta primers. Some clones are missing from TCRdb's copy, which holds only in-frame ones; the method was immunoSEQ multiplex PCR. The data hold about 160,000 clones, with roughly 80% observed a single time. The V end was cut by 4 bases, the J end by 6 bases, with 19 bases between. CDR3 length: 16 residues. Germline CDR1 SNHLY, CDR2 FYNNEI. Comments on this clone: Antigen: not known.

Study conclusions and caveats: Further analysis was carried out later, and it showed several of the most significant clusters appearing linked to common viral pathogens. The number of N-insertions in an Asian-associated ancestry cluster was reportedly below the approximately 690-donor mean in a later analysis.

The specimen sequenced was PBMCs. The chain links TRBV2 to TRBJ2-1; D perhaps matches TRBD2 (5 bases). The sequence derives from a female donor in good health and CMV-seronegative. The CDR3 nucleotides read TGTGCCAGCAGTGGAGGGAGTATGGAATCCGGCAATGAGCAGTTCTTC. Translating gives CASSGGSMESGNEQFF.